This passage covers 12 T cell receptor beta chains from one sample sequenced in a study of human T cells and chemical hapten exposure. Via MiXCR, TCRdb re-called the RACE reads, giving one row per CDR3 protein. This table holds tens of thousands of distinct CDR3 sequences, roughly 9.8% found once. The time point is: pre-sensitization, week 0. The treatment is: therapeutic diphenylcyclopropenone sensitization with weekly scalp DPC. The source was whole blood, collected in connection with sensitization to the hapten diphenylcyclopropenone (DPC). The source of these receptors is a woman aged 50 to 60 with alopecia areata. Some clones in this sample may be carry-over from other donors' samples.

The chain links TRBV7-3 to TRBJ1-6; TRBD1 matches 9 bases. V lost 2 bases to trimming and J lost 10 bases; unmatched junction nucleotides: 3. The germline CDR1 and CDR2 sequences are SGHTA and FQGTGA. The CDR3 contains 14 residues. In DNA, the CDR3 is TGTGCCAGCAGCTTAGGGACAGGGCGATCACCCCTCCACTTT. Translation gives CASSLGTGRSPLHF.

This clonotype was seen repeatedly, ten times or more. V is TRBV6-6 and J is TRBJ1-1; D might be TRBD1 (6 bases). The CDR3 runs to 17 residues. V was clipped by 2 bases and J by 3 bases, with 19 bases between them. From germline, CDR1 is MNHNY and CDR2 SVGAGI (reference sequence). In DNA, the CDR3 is TGTGCCAGCAGTTACGGGGGGCAGGCCTCAGGATACACTGAAGCTTTCTTT. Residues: CASSYGGQASGYTEAFF.

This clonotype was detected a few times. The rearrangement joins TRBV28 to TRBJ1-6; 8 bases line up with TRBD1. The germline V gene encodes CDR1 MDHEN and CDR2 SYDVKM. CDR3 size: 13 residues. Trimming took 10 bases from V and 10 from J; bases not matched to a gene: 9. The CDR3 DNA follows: TGTGCCAAGACAGGGGTCCTCTTCTCACCCCTCCACTTT. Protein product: CAKTGVLFSPLHF.

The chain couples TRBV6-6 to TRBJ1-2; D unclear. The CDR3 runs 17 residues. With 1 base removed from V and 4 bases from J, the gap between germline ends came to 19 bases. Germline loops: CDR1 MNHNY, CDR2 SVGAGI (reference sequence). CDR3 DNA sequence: TGTGCCAGCAGTTACTTAAGTCATCTAGGGCAGGCCTATGGCTACACCTTC. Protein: CASSYLSHLGQAYGYTF.

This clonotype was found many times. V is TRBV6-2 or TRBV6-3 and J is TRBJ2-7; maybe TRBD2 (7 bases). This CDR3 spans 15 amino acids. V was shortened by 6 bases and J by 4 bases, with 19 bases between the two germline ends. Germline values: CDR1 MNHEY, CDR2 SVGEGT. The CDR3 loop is CASRPGGGGTYEQYF. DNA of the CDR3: TGTGCCAGCAGACCGGGGGGCGGAGGGACTTACGAGCAGTACTTC.

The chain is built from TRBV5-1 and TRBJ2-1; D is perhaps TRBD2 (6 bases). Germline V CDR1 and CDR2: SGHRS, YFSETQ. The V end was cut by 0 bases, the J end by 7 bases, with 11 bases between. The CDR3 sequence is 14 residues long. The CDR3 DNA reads TGCGCCAGCAGCTTGGAGAGGGAGGATAATGAGCAGTTCTTC. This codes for CASSLEREDNEQFF.

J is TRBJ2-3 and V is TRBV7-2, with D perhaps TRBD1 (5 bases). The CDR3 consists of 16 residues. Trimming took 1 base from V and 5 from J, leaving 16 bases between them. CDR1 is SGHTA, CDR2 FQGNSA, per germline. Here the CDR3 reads CASSLGVGRARDTQYF. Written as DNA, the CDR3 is TGTGCCAGCAGCTTAGGCGTCGGCAGGGCACGAGATACGCAGTATTTT.

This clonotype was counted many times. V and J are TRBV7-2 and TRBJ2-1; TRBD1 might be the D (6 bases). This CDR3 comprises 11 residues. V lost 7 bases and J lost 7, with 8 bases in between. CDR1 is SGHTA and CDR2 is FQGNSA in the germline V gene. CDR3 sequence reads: CASIQGNEQFF. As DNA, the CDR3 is TGTGCCAGCATCCAGGGGAATGAGCAGTTCTTC. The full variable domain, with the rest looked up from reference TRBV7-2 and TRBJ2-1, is GAGVSQSPSNKVTEKGKDVELRCDPISGHTALYWYRQSLGQGLEFLIYFQGNSAPDKSGLPSDRFSAERTGGSVSTLTIQRTQQEDSAVYLCASIQGNEQFFGPGTRLTVL.

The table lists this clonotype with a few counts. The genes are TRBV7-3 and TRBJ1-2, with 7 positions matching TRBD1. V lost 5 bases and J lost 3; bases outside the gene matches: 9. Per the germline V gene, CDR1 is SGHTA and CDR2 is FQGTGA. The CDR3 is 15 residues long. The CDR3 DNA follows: TGTGCCAGCAGCCAGGGACAGCCGCCCCACTATGGCTACACCTTC. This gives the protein CASSQGQPPHYGYTF.

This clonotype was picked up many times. The CDR3 region is CASSSKAGYPYNEQFF. The CDR3 nucleotides read TGTGCCAGCAGTTCCAAAGCAGGGTACCCCTACAATGAGCAGTTCTTC. V gene TRBV12-3 or TRBV12-4 combines with J gene TRBJ2-1; a possible D gene is TRBD1 (5 bases). V lost 4 bases to trimming and J lost 2 bases, with 15 bases between them. The CDR3 is 16 amino acids.

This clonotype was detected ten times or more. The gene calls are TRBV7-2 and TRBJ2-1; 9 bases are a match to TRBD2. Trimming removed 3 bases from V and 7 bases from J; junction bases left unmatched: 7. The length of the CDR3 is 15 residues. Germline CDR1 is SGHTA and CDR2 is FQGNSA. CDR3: CASSFTSGQGNEQFF. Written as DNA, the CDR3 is TGTGCCAGCAGCTTTACTAGCGGGCAAGGGAATGAGCAGTTCTTC.

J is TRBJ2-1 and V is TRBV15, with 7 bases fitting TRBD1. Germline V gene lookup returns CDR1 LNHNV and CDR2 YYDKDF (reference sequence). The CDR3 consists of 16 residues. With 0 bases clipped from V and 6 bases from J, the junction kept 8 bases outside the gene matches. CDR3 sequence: CATSRDRTGHRNEQFF. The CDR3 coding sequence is TGTGCCACCAGCAGAGATCGGACAGGTCACCGCAATGAGCAGTTCTTC.